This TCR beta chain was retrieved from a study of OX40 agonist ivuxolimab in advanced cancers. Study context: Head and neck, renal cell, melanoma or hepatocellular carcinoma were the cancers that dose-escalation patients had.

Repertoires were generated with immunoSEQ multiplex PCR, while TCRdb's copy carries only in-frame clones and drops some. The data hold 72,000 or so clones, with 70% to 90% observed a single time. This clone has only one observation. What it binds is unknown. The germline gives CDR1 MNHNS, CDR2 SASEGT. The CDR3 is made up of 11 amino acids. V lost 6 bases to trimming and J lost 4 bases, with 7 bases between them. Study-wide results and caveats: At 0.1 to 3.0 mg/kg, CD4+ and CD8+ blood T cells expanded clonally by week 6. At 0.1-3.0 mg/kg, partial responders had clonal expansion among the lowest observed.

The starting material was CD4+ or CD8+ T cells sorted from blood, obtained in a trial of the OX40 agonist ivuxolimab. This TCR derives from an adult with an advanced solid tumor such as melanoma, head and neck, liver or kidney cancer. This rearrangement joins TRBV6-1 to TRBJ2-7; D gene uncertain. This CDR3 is CASSERYEQYF. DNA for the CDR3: TGTGCCAGCAGCGAACGATACGAGCAGTACTTC.